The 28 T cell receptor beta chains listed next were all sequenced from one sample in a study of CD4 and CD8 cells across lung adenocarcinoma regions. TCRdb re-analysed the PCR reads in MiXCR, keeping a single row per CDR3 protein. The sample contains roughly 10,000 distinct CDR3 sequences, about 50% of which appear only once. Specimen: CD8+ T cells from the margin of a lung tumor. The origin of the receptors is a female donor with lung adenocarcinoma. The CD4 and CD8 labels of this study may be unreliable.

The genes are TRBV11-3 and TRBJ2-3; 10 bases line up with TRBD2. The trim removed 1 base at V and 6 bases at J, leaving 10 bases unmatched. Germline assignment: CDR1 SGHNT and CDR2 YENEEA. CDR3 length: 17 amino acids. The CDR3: CASSLGSSGRNRDTQYF. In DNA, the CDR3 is TGTGCCAGCAGCTTAGGCTCTAGCGGGAGAAATCGCGATACGCAGTATTTT.

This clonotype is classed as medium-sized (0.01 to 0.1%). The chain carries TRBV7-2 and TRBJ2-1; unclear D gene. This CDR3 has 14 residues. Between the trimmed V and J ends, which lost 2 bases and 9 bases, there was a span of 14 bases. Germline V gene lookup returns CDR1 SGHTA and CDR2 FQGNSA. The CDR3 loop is CASSLWSVGSEQFF. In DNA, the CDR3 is TGTGCCAGCAGCTTATGGAGTGTGGGCTCTGAGCAGTTCTTC. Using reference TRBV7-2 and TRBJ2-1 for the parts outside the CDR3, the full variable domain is GAGVSQSPSNKVTEKGKDVELRCDPISGHTALYWYRQSLGQGLEFLIYFQGNSAPDKSGLPSDRFSAERTGGSVSTLTIQRTQQEDSAVYLCASSLWSVGSEQFFGPGTRLTVL.

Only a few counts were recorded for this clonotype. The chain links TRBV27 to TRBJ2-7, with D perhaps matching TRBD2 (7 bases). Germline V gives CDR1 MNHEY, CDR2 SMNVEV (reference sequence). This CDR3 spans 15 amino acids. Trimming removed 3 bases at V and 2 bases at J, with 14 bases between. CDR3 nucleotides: TGTGCCAGCAGTTTGAGGGGGGGGAGTACCTACGAGCAGTACTTC. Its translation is CASSLRGGSTYEQYF.

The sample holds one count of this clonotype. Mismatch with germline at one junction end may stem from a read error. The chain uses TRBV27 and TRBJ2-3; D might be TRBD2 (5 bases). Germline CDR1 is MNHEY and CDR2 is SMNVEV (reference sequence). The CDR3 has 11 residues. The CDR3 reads CASGDQDTQYF. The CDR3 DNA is TGTGCGAGCGGTGACCAAGATACCCAGTATTTT.

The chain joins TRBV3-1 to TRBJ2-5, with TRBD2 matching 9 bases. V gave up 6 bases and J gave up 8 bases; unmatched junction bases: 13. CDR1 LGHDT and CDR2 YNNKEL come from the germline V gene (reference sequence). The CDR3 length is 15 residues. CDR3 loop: CASRGGGADQNTQYF. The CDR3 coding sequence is TGTGCCAGCAGGGGCGGGGGGGCGGACCAAAACACCCAGTACTTC.

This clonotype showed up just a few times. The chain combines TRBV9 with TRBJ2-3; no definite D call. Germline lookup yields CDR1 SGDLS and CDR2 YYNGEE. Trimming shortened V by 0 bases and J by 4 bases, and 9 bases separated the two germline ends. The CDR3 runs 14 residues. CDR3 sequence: CASSVDRASDTQYF. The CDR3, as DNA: TGTGCCAGCAGCGTAGACCGGGCCTCAGATACGCAGTATTTT. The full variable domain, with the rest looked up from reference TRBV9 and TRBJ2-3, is DSGVTQTPKHLITATGQRVTLRCSPRSGDLSVYWYQQSLDQGLQFLIQYYNGEERAKGNILERFSAQQFPDLHSELNLSSLELGDSALYFCASSVDRASDTQYFGPGTRLTVL.

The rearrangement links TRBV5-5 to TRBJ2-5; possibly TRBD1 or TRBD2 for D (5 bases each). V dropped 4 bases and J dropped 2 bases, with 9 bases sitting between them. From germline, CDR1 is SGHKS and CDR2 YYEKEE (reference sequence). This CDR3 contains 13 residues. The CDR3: CASSGTEQETQYF. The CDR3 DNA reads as TGTGCCAGCAGCGGGACGGAACAAGAGACCCAGTACTTC.

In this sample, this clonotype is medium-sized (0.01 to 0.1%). CDR3 region: CASLRSAGANEQFF. The CDR3 DNA reads as TGTGCCAGCCTACGTTCGGCAGGAGCTAATGAGCAGTTCTTC. The chain links TRBV27 to TRBJ2-1, with no clear D. The CDR3 is 14 residues long. Germline CDR1 MNHEY, CDR2 SMNVEV (reference sequence). V was clipped by 8 bases and J by 7 bases, with 18 bases between them.

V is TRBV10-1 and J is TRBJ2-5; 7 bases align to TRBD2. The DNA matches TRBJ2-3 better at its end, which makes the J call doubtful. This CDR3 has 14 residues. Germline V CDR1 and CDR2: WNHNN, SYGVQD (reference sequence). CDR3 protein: CAGNGRRDPETQYF. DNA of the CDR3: TGCGCGGGGAACGGGAGGCGAGACCCAGAGACCCAGTATTTT.

The CDR3 region is CASSEDTVWAKNMQYF. CDR3 bases: TGTGCCAGCAGTGAAGACACGGTGTGGGCGAAAAATATGCAGTATTTT. The V gene is TRBV6-1, the J gene TRBJ2-4; D is uncertain. The DNA matches TRBJ2-3 better at its end, which makes the J call doubtful. CDR3 length: 16 amino acids. CDR1 and CDR2 from the germline V gene are MNHNS and SASEGT.

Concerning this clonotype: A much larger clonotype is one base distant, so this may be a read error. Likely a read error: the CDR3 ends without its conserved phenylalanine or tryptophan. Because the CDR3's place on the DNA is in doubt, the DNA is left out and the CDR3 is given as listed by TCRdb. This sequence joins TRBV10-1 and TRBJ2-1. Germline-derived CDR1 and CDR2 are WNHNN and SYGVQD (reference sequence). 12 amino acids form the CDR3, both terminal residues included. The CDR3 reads CASSDGKPNLFY.

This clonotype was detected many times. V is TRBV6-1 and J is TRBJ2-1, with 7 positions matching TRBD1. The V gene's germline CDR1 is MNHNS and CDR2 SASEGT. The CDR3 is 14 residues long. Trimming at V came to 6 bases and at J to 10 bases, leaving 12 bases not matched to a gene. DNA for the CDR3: TGTGCCAGCAGCCTCAGGGGGAAGTTAGACGAGCAGTTCTTC. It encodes CASSLRGKLDEQFF.

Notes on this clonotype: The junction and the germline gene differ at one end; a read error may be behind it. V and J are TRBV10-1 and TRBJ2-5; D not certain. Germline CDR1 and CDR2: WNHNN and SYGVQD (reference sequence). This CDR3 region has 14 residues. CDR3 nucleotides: TGCGCGGGGAACGGCGGCCGTGACCAAGAGACCCAGTATTTC. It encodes CAGNGGRDQETQYF.

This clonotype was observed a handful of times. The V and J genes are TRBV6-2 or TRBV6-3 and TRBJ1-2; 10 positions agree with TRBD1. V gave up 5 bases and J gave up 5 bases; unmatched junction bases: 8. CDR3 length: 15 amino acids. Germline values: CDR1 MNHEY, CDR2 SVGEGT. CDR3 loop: CASSTRTGGDYGYTF. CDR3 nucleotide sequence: TGTGCCAGCAGTACTCGGACAGGGGGTGATTATGGCTACACCTTC.

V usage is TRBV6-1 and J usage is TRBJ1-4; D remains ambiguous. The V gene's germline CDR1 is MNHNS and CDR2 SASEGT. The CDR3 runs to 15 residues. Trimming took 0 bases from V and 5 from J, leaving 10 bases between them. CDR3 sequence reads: CASSEAGSQNEKLFF. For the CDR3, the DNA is TGTGCCAGCAGTGAAGCGGGCAGCCAAAATGAAAAACTGTTTTTT.

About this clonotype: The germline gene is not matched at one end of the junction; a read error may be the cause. Here the CDR3 reads CAGSRGQGTDTQYF. For the CDR3, the DNA is TGCGCCGGCAGCCGCGGTCAGGGCACAGATACGCAGTATTTT. V gene TRBV4-1 combines with J gene TRBJ2-3, with D hard to call. The CDR3 contains 14 residues. Germline lookup yields CDR1 MGHRA and CDR2 YSYEKL.

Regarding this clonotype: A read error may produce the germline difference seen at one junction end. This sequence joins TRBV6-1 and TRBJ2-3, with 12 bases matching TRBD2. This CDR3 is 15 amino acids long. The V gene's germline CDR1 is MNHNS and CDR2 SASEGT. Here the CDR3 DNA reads TGTGCCAGCAGCGGACTAGCGGGAAGCACAGGGACGCAGTTTTTT. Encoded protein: CASSGLAGSTGTQFF.

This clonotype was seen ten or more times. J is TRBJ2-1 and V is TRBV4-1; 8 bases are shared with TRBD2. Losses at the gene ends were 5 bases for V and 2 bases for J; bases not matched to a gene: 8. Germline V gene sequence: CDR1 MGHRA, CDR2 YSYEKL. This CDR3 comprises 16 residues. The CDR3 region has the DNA TGCGCCAGCAGCTCACGGACTAGCAGCACCTACAATGAGCAGTTCTTC. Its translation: CASSSRTSSTYNEQFF.

The CDR3 is CASSPTGTGSSYEQYF. DNA for the CDR3: TGTGCCAGCAGCCCCACCGGGACAGGCTCATCCTACGAGCAGTACTTC. The chain links TRBV14 to TRBJ2-7, with 8 positions matching TRBD1. CDR1 and CDR2 (germline): SGHDN, FVKESK. The CDR3 is 16 amino acids. Trimming removed 4 bases from V and 1 base from J; junction bases left unmatched: 9.

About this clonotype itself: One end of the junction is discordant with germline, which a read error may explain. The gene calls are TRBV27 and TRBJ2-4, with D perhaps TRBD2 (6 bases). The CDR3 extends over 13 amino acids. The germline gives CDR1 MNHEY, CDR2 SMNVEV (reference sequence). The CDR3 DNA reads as TGTGGCAGCGGAGGGCTTGAACAAAACACCCAGTACTTC. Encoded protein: CGSGGLEQNTQYF.

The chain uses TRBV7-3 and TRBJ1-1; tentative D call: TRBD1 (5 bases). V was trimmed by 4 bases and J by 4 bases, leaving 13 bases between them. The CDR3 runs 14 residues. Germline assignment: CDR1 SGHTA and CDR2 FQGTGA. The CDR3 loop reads CASSSSGSSTEAFF. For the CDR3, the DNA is TGTGCCAGCAGCTCATCAGGGTCTAGCACTGAAGCTTTCTTT.

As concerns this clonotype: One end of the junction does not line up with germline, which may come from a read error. The DNA of the CDR3 is TGTGCCAGCAGTTTCCGGGAGGGTGGGCGTACAGATAAGCAGTATTTT. Amino acid sequence: CASSFREGGRTDKQYF. The genes are TRBV6-5 and TRBJ2-2, with 8 bases matching TRBD2. The tail of the sequence fits TRBJ2-3 better, so the J call may be wrong. Germline assignment: CDR1 MNHEY and CDR2 SVGAGI. The CDR3 consists of 16 residues.

In DNA form, the CDR3 reads TGTGCCAGCAGTGAAGATCCGAGGGCCCGATCGCAGTATTTT. Amino acid sequence: CASSEDPRARSQYF. V is TRBV6-1 and J is TRBJ2-5, with D tentatively TRBD2 (5 bases). Near its end, the DNA agrees better with TRBJ2-3, so the J call may be wrong. This CDR3 has 14 residues. In germline, CDR1 is MNHNS, CDR2 SASEGT.

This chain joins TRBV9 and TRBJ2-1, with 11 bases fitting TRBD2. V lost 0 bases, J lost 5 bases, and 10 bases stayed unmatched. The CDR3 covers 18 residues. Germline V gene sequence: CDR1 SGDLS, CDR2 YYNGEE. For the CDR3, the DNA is TGTGCCAGCAGCGTAGGTTTTAGGGTAGCGGGAGGGCACAATGAGCAGTTCTTC. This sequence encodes CASSVGFRVAGGHNEQFF. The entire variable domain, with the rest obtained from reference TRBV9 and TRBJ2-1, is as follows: DSGVTQTPKHLITATGQRVTLRCSPRSGDLSVYWYQQSLDQGLQFLIQYYNGEERAKGNILERFSAQQFPDLHSELNLSSLELGDSALYFCASSVGFRVAGGHNEQFFGPGTRLTVL.

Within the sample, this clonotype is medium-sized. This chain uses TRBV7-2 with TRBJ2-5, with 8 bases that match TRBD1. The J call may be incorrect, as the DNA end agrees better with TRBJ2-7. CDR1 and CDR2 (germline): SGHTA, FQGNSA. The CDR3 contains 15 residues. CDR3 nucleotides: TGTGCCAGCAGCCGGACCGCCGGACAGGGTTACGAGCAGTACTTC. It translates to CASSRTAGQGYEQYF.

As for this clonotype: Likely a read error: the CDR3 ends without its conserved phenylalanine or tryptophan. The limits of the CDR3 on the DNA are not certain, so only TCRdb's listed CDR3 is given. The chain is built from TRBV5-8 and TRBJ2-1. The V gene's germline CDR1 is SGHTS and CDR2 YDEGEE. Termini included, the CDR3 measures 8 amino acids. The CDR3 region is CAQQLIES.

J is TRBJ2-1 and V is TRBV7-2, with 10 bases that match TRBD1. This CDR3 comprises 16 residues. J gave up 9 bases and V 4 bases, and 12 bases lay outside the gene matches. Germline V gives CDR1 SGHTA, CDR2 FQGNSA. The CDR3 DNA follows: TGTGCCAGCAGCTCCCATGACAGGGGGCTAAGCGGTGAGCAGTTCTTC. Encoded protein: CASSSHDRGLSGEQFF. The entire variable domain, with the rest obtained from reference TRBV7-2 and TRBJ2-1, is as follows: GAGVSQSPSNKVTEKGKDVELRCDPISGHTALYWYRQSLGQGLEFLIYFQGNSAPDKSGLPSDRFSAERTGGSVSTLTIQRTQQEDSAVYLCASSSHDRGLSGEQFFGPGTRLTVL.

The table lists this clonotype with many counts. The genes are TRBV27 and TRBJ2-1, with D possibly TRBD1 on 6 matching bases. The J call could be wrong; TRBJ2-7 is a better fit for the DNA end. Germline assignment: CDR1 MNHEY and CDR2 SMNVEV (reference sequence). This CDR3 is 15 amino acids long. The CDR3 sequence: CASSSKGQAAYEQYF. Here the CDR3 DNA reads TGTGCCAGCAGTTCGAAGGGACAAGCAGCCTACGAGCAGTACTTC.